In its sample, the clone carrying this TCR beta chain was seen a few times. Its specificity is not known. This specimen comes from a study of identical twins. Notes on the study in general: Partial confounding of zero-insertion analyses by invariant MAIT and iNKT cells was possible. Insertions were reduced in abundant cord blood beta clonotypes but not in memory repertoires.

Every donor was a healthy Caucasian. MiXCR, run by TCRdb on the 5' RACE reads, gives a single entry per CDR3 protein. The sample has 1.5 million to 2 million distinct CDR3 sequences, about 32% seen once. V lost 1 base to trimming and J lost 6 bases, with 16 bases between them. The CDR3 has 16 residues. From germline, CDR1 is SEHNR and CDR2 FQNEAQ (reference sequence). The receptor comes from a newborn girl in good health. The sequencing input was cord blood. The chain joins TRBV7-9 to TRBJ2-1; maybe TRBD2 (5 bases). The CDR3 DNA follows: TGTGCCAGCAGCTTAGTTCCCTCTAGCTCAATCAATGAGCAGTTCTTC. It specifies CASSLVPSSSINEQFF.